This T cell receptor beta chain was found in a study of prognosis after radiotherapy for stage I lung cancer. Background on the study: From early 2018 through early 2019, patients with stage I non-small cell lung cancer were enrolled. General study findings and limits: Patients without metastases reportedly showed TRBV and TRBJ gene usage unlike that of patients with metastases.

Genomic DNA yielded TCR beta CDR3, amplified by two-round multiplex PCR. Round-one PCR had primers specific to each TRBV and TRBJ gene. TCRdb analysed the multiplex PCR reads with MiXCR anew, one entry per CDR3 protein. The data contain more than 25,000 distinct CDR3 sequences, around 30% of them singletons. This clonotype showed up just once. What it binds is not known. The CDR3 extends over 14 amino acids. Trimming stripped 3 bases from V and 5 bases from J, with 11 bases between. Germline loops: CDR1 MNHEY, CDR2 SMNVEV (reference sequence). This TCR came from a donor at least 50 years old with non-small cell lung cancer. The genes are TRBV27 and TRBJ1-5; D is ambiguous. The sequences come from PBMCs, collected before or after stereotactic body radiation therapy (not recorded which). CDR3 amino acids: CASSFDGLHQPQHF. CDR3 DNA sequence: TGTGCCAGCAGTTTTGATGGGCTCCATCAGCCCCAGCATTTT.